The 20 T cell receptor beta chains reported below all come from one sample, sequenced in a study of blood T cell repertoires in COVID-19. Only in-frame clones appear in the TCRdb table, and some are missing; sequencing was by immunoSEQ multiplex PCR. The sample holds a few hundred thousand clones, more than 70% seen once. The sequencing input was peripheral blood. The receptors here all came from a man aged 35 to 55 with acute or convalescent COVID-19.

The V call is TRBV6-5, the J call TRBJ1-2; 8 positions agree with TRBD1. The CDR3 covers 14 residues. Germline-derived CDR1 and CDR2 are MNHEY and SVGAGI. J was trimmed by 4 bases and V by 0 bases; bases with no gene match: 1. CDR3 protein: CASSYSDRVYGYTF. The CDR3 DNA reads TGTGCCAGCAGTTACTCGGACAGGGTCTATGGCTACACCTTC.

V and J are TRBV2 and TRBJ1-5, with 7 bases that match TRBD1. Germline-derived CDR1 and CDR2 are SNHLY and FYNNEI. V was clipped by 8 bases and J by 1 base; unmatched bases: 2. CDR3 size: 13 residues. DNA of the CDR3: TGTGCCAGCGGGGACAGAAGCAATCAGCCCCAGCATTTT. It specifies CASGDRSNQPQHF.

The chain links TRBV2 to TRBJ1-4; no definite D call. Trimming removed 5 bases at V and 1 base at J, with 5 bases between. The length of the CDR3 is 13 residues. Germline V CDR1 and CDR2: SNHLY, FYNNEI. CDR3 loop: CASSRETNEKLFF. CDR3 coding DNA: TGTGCCAGCAGTCGCGAAACTAATGAAAAACTGTTTTTT.

The chain carries TRBV10-1 and TRBJ2-7, with TRBD1 matching over 9 bases. V lost 3 bases and J lost 2; bases outside the gene matches: 2. The CDR3 spans 14 residues. The V gene's germline CDR1 is WNHNN and CDR2 SYGVQD (reference sequence). CDR3 loop: CASSDDRGTYEQYF. In nucleotides, the CDR3 is TGCGCCAGCAGTGACGACAGGGGGACCTACGAGCAGTACTTC.

The J gene is TRBJ1-1, the V gene TRBV6-5; TRBD1 matches at 7 bases. The V gene end was trimmed by 8 bases and the J gene end by 5 bases; junction bases not matched to a gene: 11. The germline V gene has CDR1 MNHEY and CDR2 SVGAGI. The CDR3 length is 14 residues. Written as DNA, the CDR3 is TGTGCCAGCGCGGCTCCAGGGGGGAGTACTGAAGCTTTCTTT. Its protein is CASAAPGGSTEAFF.

The chain is built from TRBV6-2 or TRBV6-3 and TRBJ2-7, with 9 bases matching TRBD1. The V gene's germline CDR1 is MNHEY and CDR2 SVGEGT. V dropped 6 bases and J dropped 7; count of bases not matched to a gene: 13. This CDR3 spans 15 amino acids. The CDR3 sequence: CASRPTGGGRREQYF. DNA of the CDR3: TGTGCCAGCAGACCTACAGGGGGCGGTCGGCGGGAGCAGTACTTC.

The genes are TRBV11-2 and TRBJ2-1, with 10 bases aligning to TRBD2. The CDR3 totals 16 residues. CDR1 is SGHAT and CDR2 is FQNNGV in the germline V gene. V was clipped by 0 bases and J by 9 bases; unmatched bases: 8. DNA of the CDR3: TGTGCCAGCAGCTTAGAAAGCGGGGGGGCTCCCGGTGAGCAGTTCTTC. Its protein product is CASSLESGGAPGEQFF.

Worth noting for this clone: Additional DNA sequences in this sample encode the identical CDR3. The genes are TRBV4-1 and TRBJ2-1; TRBD2 matches at 9 bases. The ends lost 6 bases at V and 6 bases at J; junction bases unmatched: 15. The CDR3 sequence is 17 residues long. The germline V gene has CDR1 MGHRA and CDR2 YSYEKL. The CDR3 protein is CASRNPFAGGPVNEQFF. In nucleotides, the CDR3 is TGCGCCAGCAGAAATCCCTTTGCGGGAGGGCCGGTCAATGAGCAGTTCTTC.

This clone was recorded once. This chain joins TRBV30 and TRBJ1-6; 10 bases fit TRBD1. The CDR3 extends over 16 amino acids. The junction had 6 bases not matched to a gene; V was cut back by 7 bases and J by 0 bases. Germline-derived CDR1 and CDR2 are GTSNPN and SVGIG (reference sequence). CDR3 in DNA: TGTGCCTCCGACAGGGGGCGCGGCTCCTATAATTCACCCCTCCACTTT. Its protein product is CASDRGRGSYNSPLHF.

The chain links TRBV3-1 (or the pseudogene TRBV3-2) to TRBJ2-7; the D gene is possibly TRBD2 (6 bases). Germline V CDR1 and CDR2: LGHDT, YNNKEL (reference sequence). The CDR3 totals 14 residues. Trimming shortened V by 8 bases and J by 0 bases, and 14 bases separated the two germline ends. The CDR3 loop is CASWRGRYSYEQYF. In DNA, the CDR3 is TGTGCCAGCTGGAGGGGTAGATACTCCTACGAGCAGTACTTC.

The chain joins TRBV4-1 to TRBJ1-1; D is unclear. Germline V gene data show CDR1 as MGHRA and CDR2 as YSYEKL. Trimming removed 5 bases from V and 1 base from J, with 11 bases in between. The CDR3 extends over 14 amino acids. This chain's CDR3 is CASSTKAGNTEAFF. CDR3 sequence (DNA): TGCGCCAGCAGCACTAAAGCCGGGAACACTGAAGCTTTCTTT.

This clone was seen a few times. The chain recombines TRBV9 with TRBJ2-3; D is unclear. CDR1 is SGDLS and CDR2 is YYNGEE in the germline V gene. The V end was cut by 2 bases, the J end by 2 bases, with 9 bases between. The CDR3 extends over 14 amino acids. As DNA, the CDR3 is TGTGCCAGCAGCGTCCCGCCACTCACAGATACGCAGTATTTT. This encodes CASSVPPLTDTQYF.

The V call is TRBV19, the J call TRBJ2-1; maybe TRBD1 (5 bases). Trimming took off 4 bases at V and 6 bases at J, with 16 bases between the two ends. CDR3 length equals 15 residues. The V gene's germline CDR1 is LNHDA and CDR2 SQIVND (reference sequence). The CDR3 DNA follows: TGTGCCAGTAGTACAGCAGGGATTGGGGCCAATGAGCAGTTCTTC. Its translation is CASSTAGIGANEQFF.

The V and J genes are TRBV6-5 and TRBJ2-7; 12 nucleotides agree with TRBD2. Germline V CDR1 and CDR2: MNHEY, SVGAGI. The CDR3 is 15 amino acids. Losses at the gene ends were 5 bases for V and 4 bases for J; bases not matched to a gene: 6. The CDR3 DNA follows: TGTGCCAGCAGTCGCTTCGGACTAGCGGGATACGAGCAGTACTTC. This translates into CASSRFGLAGYEQYF.

The chain is built from TRBV5-4 and TRBJ1-6; TRBD1 matches 11 bases. With V trimmed by 3 bases and J by 9 bases, 2 bases remained unmatched. The CDR3 covers 14 residues. Germline CDR1 is SGHNT and CDR2 is YYREEE (reference sequence). This chain's CDR3 is CASSWGQGGSPLHF. For the CDR3, the DNA is TGTGCCAGCAGCTGGGGACAGGGGGGTTCACCCCTCCACTTT. The whole variable domain, filled in from reference TRBV5-4 and TRBJ1-6, reads ETGVTQSPTHLIKTRGQQVTLRCSSQSGHNTVSWYQQALGQGPQFIFQYYREEENGRGNFPPRFSGLQFPNYSSELNVNALELDDSALYLCASSWGQGGSPLHFGNGTRLTVT.

This chain connects TRBV6-4 to TRBJ2-2; 7 bases fit TRBD1. The CDR3 loop spans 15 amino acids. V trimming: 5 bases; J trimming: 0 bases; junction bases outside the gene matches: 3. Germline V gives CDR1 MRHNA, CDR2 SNTAGT. The CDR3: CASSMQGANTGELFF. Written as DNA, the CDR3 is TGTGCCAGCAGTATGCAGGGGGCGAACACCGGGGAGCTGTTTTTT.

The chain links TRBV5-4 to TRBJ2-5; 8 bases agree with TRBD1. Germline trimming cut 4 bases from V and 1 base from J; bases unmatched to any gene: 21. The germline V gene encodes CDR1 SGHNT and CDR2 YYREEE (reference sequence). The CDR3 is 20 residues long. As DNA, the CDR3 is TGTGCCAGCAGCCCCAGTAAGTGGACAGGGAACGTAAGACGCCAAGAGACCCAGTACTTC. This encodes CASSPSKWTGNVRRQETQYF.

V usage is TRBV7-2 and J usage is TRBJ2-1, with D tentatively TRBD1 (5 bases). Germline lookup yields CDR1 SGHTA and CDR2 FQGNSA. The CDR3 contains 14 residues. V gave up 5 bases and J gave up 9 bases, with 17 bases separating them. The CDR3 loop reads CASSLNAMGPEQFF. In DNA form, the CDR3 reads TGTGCCAGCAGCCTAAACGCGATGGGGCCTGAGCAGTTCTTC.

This chain joins TRBV9 and TRBJ1-6, with a tentative D call TRBD1 (6 bases). The CDR3 is 17 amino acids. Per germline, CDR1 SGDLS and CDR2 YYNGEE. V lost 0 bases to trimming and J lost 5 bases, with 15 bases between them. CDR3 DNA sequence: TGTGCCAGCAGCGTAGGATCGAGGGACATCGATAATTCACCCCTCCACTTT. Protein: CASSVGSRDIDNSPLHF.

The V gene is TRBV28, the J gene TRBJ1-2, with D possibly being TRBD1 (6 bases). CDR3 length equals 13 residues. From germline, CDR1 is MDHEN and CDR2 SYDVKM. The V and J ends lost 6 bases and 7 bases respectively, with 15 bases between them. CDR3 in amino acids: CASRRQAGAGYTF. In DNA, the CDR3 is TGTGCCAGCAGGCGTCAAGCGGGGGCTGGCTACACCTTC.